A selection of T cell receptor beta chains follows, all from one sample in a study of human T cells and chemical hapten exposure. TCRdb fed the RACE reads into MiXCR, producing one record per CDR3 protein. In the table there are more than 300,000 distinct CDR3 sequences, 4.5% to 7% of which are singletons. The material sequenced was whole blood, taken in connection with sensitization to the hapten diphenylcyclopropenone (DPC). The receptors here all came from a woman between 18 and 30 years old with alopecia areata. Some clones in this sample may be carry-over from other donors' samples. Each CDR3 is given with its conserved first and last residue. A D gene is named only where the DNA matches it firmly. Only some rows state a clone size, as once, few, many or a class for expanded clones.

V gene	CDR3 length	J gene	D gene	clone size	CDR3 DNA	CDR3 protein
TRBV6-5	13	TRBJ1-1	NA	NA	TGTGCCAGCAGCCCACAGCGCCACACTGAAGCTATCTTT	CASSPQRHTEAIF
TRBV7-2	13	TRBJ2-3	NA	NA	TGTGCCAGCAGCGAAAGCGAACGGGATACGCAGTATTTT	CASSESERDTQYF
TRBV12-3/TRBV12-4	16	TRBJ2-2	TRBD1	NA	TGTGCCAGCAGAATCCCGGGACAGGGGATCAGCGGGGAGCTGTTTTTT	CASRIPGQGISGELFF
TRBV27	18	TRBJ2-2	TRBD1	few	TGTGCCAGCAGTCCACAGACAGGGGCCGTCGCGTACACCGGGGAGCTGTTTTTT	CASSPQTGAVAYTGELFF
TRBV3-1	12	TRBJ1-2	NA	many	TGTGCCAGCAGTCGCGACAGATTCGGCTACACCTTC	CASSRDRFGYTF
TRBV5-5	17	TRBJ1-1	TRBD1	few	TGTGCCAGCAGCTTGGCTAGTTACAGGGGAAGGAACACTGAAGCTTTCTTT	CASSLASYRGRNTEAFF
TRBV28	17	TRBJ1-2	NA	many	TGTGCCAGCAGGCTCTCCGTCTCAAAGAAAGCTAACTATGGCTACACCTTC	CASRLSVSKKANYGYTF
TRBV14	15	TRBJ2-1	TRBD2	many	TGTGCCAGCAGCCAGGGCGGGGGGGTCTACAATGAGCAGTTCTTC	CASSQGGGVYNEQFF
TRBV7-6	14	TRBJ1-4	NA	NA	TGTGCCAGCAGCTTATACGCAGGGACTGAAAAACTGTTTTTT	CASSLYAGTEKLFF
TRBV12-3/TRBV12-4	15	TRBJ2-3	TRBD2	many	TGTGCCAGCAGTTACAGTCGGGGAGGGCCAGATACGCAGTATTTT	CASSYSRGGPDTQYF
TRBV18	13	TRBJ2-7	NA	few	TGTGCCAGCTCACCCCGGGACTGGTACGAGCAGTACTTC	CASSPRDWYEQYF
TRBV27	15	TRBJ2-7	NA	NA	TGTGCCAGCAGTTTATCCGGGGAAGTTCAAGGGGAGCAGTACTTC	CASSLSGEVQGEQYF
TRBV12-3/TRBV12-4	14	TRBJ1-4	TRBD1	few	TGTGCCAGCACCTCAGCACAGGGGGATGAAAAACTGTTTTTT	CASTSAQGDEKLFF
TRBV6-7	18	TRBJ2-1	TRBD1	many	TGTGCCAGCAGTTCTTCTGACCGGGACAGGGTATGGGACAATGAGCAGTTCTTC	CASSSSDRDRVWDNEQFF
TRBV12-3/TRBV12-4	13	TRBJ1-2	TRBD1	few	TGTGCCAGCAGTTCGACAGGGGCGTCTGGCTACACCTTC	CASSSTGASGYTF
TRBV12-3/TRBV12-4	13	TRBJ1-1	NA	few	TGTGCCAGTCGACAGAGAATGAACACTGAAGCTTTCTTT	CASRQRMNTEAFF
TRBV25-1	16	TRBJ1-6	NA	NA	TGTGCCAGCAGTGACATACAGGGATCTGTGTGGTCACCCCTCCACTTT	CASSDIQGSVWSPLHF
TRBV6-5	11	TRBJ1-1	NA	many	TGTGCCAGCACCGAGAACACTGAAGCTTTCTTT	CASTENTEAFF
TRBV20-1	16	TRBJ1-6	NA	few	TGCAGTGCTAGAGGGGCTTTGAGCTCCTATAATTCACCCCTCCACTTT	CSARGALSSYNSPLHF
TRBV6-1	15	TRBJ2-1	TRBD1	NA	TGTGCCAGCAGTGACTATCTACAGGGGGCGAATGAGCAGTTCTTC	CASSDYLQGANEQFF
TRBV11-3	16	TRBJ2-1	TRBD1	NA	TGTGCCAGCAGCTTAGACGGACAGGTCTCCTACAATGAGCAGTTCTTC	CASSLDGQVSYNEQFF
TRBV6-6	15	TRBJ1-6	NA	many	TGTGCCACCACTTTTGGACTGGGAGGGAATTCACCCCTCCACTTT	CATTFGLGGNSPLHF
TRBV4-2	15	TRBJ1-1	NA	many	TGTGCCAGCAGCCCGTCCGGGACATCGAACACTGAAGCTTTCTTT	CASSPSGTSNTEAFF
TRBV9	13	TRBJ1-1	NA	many	TGTGCCAGCAGCGTCACCACGAACACTGAAGCTTTCTTT	CASSVTTNTEAFF
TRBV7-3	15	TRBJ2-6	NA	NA	TGTGCCAGCAGCTTAATGGAGTCTGGGGCCAACGTCCTGACTTTC	CASSLMESGANVLTF
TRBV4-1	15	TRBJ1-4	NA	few	TGCGCCAGCAGCCAAGATTGGACAGCGCTGGAAAAACTGTTTTTT	CASSQDWTALEKLFF
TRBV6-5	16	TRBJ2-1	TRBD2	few	TGTGCCAGCAGGATCCGTAGCGGGGGGGCCTACAATGAGCAGTTCTTC	CASRIRSGGAYNEQFF
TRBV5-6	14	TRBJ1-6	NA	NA	TGTGCCAGCAGCTTGCTTGGAAGGAATTCACCCCTCCACTTT	CASSLLGRNSPLHF
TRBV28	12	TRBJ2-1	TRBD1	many	TGTGCCAGCAGGATTTTCGGACAGGGGCATTTCTTC	CASRIFGQGHFF
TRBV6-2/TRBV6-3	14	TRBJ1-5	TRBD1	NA	TGTGCCAGCAGTGGGACAGGGAATGAGCAGCCCCAGCATTTT	CASSGTGNEQPQHF
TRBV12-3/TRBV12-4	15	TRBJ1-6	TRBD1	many	TGTGCCAGCAGCCGGGGGGACAGGAATAATTCACCCCTCCACTTT	CASSRGDRNNSPLHF
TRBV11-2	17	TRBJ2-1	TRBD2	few	TGTGCCAGCAGCTTAGGAGTAGCGGGGGGGACTTACAATGAGCAGTTCTTC	CASSLGVAGGTYNEQFF
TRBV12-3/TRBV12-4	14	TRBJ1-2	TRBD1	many	TGTGCCAGCAGTCGAACGACAGGGAACTATGGCTACACCTTC	CASSRTTGNYGYTF
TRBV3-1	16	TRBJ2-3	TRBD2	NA	TGTGCCAGCAGTAAGACCGCGGGGGGCTTCACAGATACGCAGTATTTT	CASSKTAGGFTDTQYF
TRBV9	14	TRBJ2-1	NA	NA	TGTGCCAGCAGCGTAGGGGTGGGGGCCTATGAGCAGTTCTTC	CASSVGVGAYEQFF
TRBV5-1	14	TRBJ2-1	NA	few	TGCGCCAGCAACCGGGACCACGCCTACAATGAGCAGTTCTTC	CASNRDHAYNEQFF
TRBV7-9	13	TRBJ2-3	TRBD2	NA	TGTGCCAGCAGCTTAGCCGGGACTACACCCCTGTATTTT	CASSLAGTTPLYF
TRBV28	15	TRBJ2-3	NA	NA	TGTGCCAGCAGTGGACCCCGGGGCCCTGAAGATACGCAGTATTTT	CASSGPRGPEDTQYF
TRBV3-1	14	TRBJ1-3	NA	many	TGTGCCAGCAGCCTTTTGGAACCTGGAAACACCATATATTTT	CASSLLEPGNTIYF
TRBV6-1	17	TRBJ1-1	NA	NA	TGTGCCAGCAGCCGCCTGCGGGGTAGGGGGAGAGGAACTGAAGCTTTCTTT	CASSRLRGRGRGTEAFF
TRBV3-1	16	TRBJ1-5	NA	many	TGTGCCAGCAGCCAAGGTGGCGTTAGTGCTGGGCAGCCCCAGCATTTT	CASSQGGVSAGQPQHF
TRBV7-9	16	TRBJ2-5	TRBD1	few	TGTGCCAGCAGCTTGGCAGGGGGCCCAGACCAAGAGACCCAGTACTTC	CASSLAGGPDQETQYF
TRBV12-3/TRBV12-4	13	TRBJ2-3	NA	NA	TGTGCCAGCAGTCCAGCGACTGCAGATACGCAGTATTTT	CASSPATADTQYF
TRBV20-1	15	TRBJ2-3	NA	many	TGCAGTGCTCCTCAGCCGGGGGCCTGGACAGATACGCAGTATTTT	CSAPQPGAWTDTQYF
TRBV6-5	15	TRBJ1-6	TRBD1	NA	TGTGCCAGCAGTTACGGAACGACAGGGGCTTCACCCCTCCACTTT	CASSYGTTGASPLHF
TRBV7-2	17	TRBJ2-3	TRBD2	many	TGTGCCAGCAGCTTAGAGCCCGCGAGCGGGGGTGCAGATACGCAGTATTTT	CASSLEPASGGADTQYF
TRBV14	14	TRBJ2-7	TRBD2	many	TGTGCCAGCAGCCCTATAACGCGGCGGGGGGAGCAGTACTTC	CASSPITRRGEQYF
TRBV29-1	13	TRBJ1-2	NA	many	TGCAGCGTGTCCCCAATAGAGGGTGGCGGCTACACCTTC	CSVSPIEGGGYTF
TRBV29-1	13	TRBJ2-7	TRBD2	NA	TGCAGCGTTGGGGCTAGCGGGGGCTACGAGCAGTACTTC	CSVGASGGYEQYF
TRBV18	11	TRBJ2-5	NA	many	TGTGCCAGCAGCCCTCAAGAGACCCAGTACTTC	CASSPQETQYF
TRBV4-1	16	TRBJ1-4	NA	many	TGCGCCAGCAGCCAACTGTACCCAGCAACTAATGAAAAACTGTTTTTT	CASSQLYPATNEKLFF
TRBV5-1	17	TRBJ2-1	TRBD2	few	TGCGCCAGCAGCCAGTCCGGGACTAGCAAGTCCTACAATGAGCAGTTCTTC	CASSQSGTSKSYNEQFF
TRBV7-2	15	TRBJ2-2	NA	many	TGTGCCAGCAGCCTCACGAGAGGTCACACCGGGGAGCTGTTTTTT	CASSLTRGHTGELFF
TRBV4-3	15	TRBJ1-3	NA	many	TGCGCCAGCAGCCAATCCCACGTCTCTGGAAACACCATATATTTT	CASSQSHVSGNTIYF
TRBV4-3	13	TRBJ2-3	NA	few	TGCGCCAGCAGCCAAGAGATGATGGATACGCAGTATTTT	CASSQEMMDTQYF
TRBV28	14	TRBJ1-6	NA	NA	TGTGCCAGCAGTTTTGGTCTTGGAGTTGCACCCCTCCACTTT	CASSFGLGVAPLHF
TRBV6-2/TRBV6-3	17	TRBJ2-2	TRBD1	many	TGTGCCAGCAGACCTACGACAGGGGAGGAATTAACCGGGGAGCTGTTTTTT	CASRPTTGEELTGELFF
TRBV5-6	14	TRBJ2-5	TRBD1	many	TGTGCCAGCAGCCTCCAGGGGGACCAAGAGACCCAGTACTTC	CASSLQGDQETQYF